A selection of T cell receptor beta chains follows, all from one sample in a study of T cell responses to AZD1222 COVID-19 vaccine. TCRdb keeps only in-frame clones here, not all; method: immunoSEQ multiplex PCR. The sample yields under 70,000 clones, around four fifths seen once. The material was peripheral blood, obtained on day 0 of AZD1222 vaccination. These receptors originate from an adult in good health. The CDR3 runs from the conserved cysteine through the conserved F or W. A D gene is named only where the DNA matches it firmly. A clone size is listed for some rows: how often the clone was seen (once, few, many), or a class if it is expanded.

len	d_gene	abundance	v_gene	j_gene	CDR3aa	CDR3nt
16	TRBD1	NA	TRBV9	TRBJ2-3	CASSVVAGGPTDTQYF	TGTGCCAGCAGCGTAGTGGCAGGGGGCCCCACAGATACGCAGTATTTT
15	NA	few	TRBV7-2	TRBJ1-5	CASSLESGGVQPQHF	TGTGCCAGCAGCTTAGAGTCGGGGGGCGTTCAGCCCCAGCATTTT
21	NA	NA	TRBV21-1	TRBJ1-1	CASSKTPGEGAKGVWLTEAFF	TGTGCCAGCAGCAAAACCCCTGGAGAGGGGGCGAAGGGGGTCTGGTTGACTGAAGCTTTCTTT
13	NA	NA	TRBV27	TRBJ1-5	CASSLSGDQPQHF	TGTGCCAGCAGTTTATCGGGGGATCAGCCCCAGCATTTT
11	NA	NA	TRBV19	TRBJ2-7	CASSDSYEQYF	TGTGCCAGTAGTGACTCCTACGAGCAGTACTTC
17	NA	NA	TRBV28	TRBJ2-7	CASSLGSSPLSSYEQYF	TGTGCCAGCAGTCTCGGATCGTCCCCCCTAAGCTCCTACGAGCAGTACTTC
14	TRBD2	NA	TRBV9	TRBJ2-1	CASSVELAGVEQFF	TGTGCCAGCAGCGTAGAACTAGCGGGAGTTGAGCAGTTCTTC
15	TRBD2	NA	TRBV7-2	TRBJ2-2	CASSLAGPVTGELFF	TGTGCCAGCAGCCTAGCGGGCCCCGTCACCGGGGAGCTGTTTTTT
14	TRBD2	few	TRBV4-3	TRBJ2-3	CASSLAVSTDTQYF	TGCGCCAGCAGTCTAGCGGTCAGCACAGATACGCAGTATTTT
15	TRBD1	NA	TRBV30	TRBJ1-2	CAWSVRRGQSYGYTF	TGTGCCTGGAGTGTACGAAGGGGGCAGTCCTATGGCTACACCTTC
15	TRBD1	NA	TRBV28	TRBJ1-5	CASSFSGGSNQPQHF	TGTGCCAGCAGTTTTTCAGGGGGCAGCAATCAGCCCCAGCATTTT
14	NA	NA	TRBV3-1/TRBV3-2	TRBJ2-6	CATLAGNGANVLTF	TGTGCCACCCTCGCAGGGAACGGGGCCAACGTCCTGACTTTC
13	TRBD1	NA	TRBV12-3/TRBV12-4	TRBJ2-7	CASSPGTVYEQYF	TGTGCCAGCAGTCCCGGGACAGTGTACGAGCAGTACTTC
12	NA	NA	TRBV7-9	TRBJ1-2	CASSLGDNGYTF	TGTGCCAGCAGCTTAGGTGACAATGGCTACACCTTC
12	NA	NA	TRBV3-1/TRBV3-2	TRBJ2-7	CASSQSSYEQYF	TGTGCCAGCAGCCAGTCTTCCTACGAGCAGTACTTC
14	TRBD1	NA	TRBV18	TRBJ2-4	CASSPLGQVNIQYF	TGTGCCAGCTCACCACTTGGACAGGTGAACATTCAGTACTTC
16	NA	NA	TRBV6-6	TRBJ1-3	CASSRTSPTGRNTIYF	TGTGCCAGCAGTCGCACCTCTCCAACAGGGAGAAACACCATATATTTT
17	TRBD2	NA	TRBV4-2	TRBJ2-1	CASSQGDMAGEYNEQFF	TGTGCCAGCAGCCAAGGTGATATGGCGGGGGAATACAATGAGCAGTTCTTC
15	NA	NA	TRBV7-6	TRBJ2-3	CASSKQGISTDTQYF	TGTGCCAGCAGCAAACAGGGAATTAGCACAGATACGCAGTATTTT
17	TRBD2	once	TRBV3-1/TRBV3-2	TRBJ2-5	CASSPRGGITSVCAQYF	TGTGCCAGCAGCCCTCGCGGAGGGATTACTAGCGTGTGTGCCCAGTACTTC
15	NA	NA	TRBV11-2	TRBJ1-1	CASSVPPEGRTEAFF	TGTGCCAGCAGCGTCCCCCCGGAGGGGCGGACTGAAGCTTTCTTT
14	NA	NA	TRBV27	TRBJ2-1	CASSLSPRVDEQFF	TGTGCCAGCAGTTTATCGCCCCGGGTCGATGAGCAGTTCTTC
14	NA	NA	TRBV27	TRBJ2-3	CASSWTASTDTQYF	TGTGCCAGCAGTTGGACGGCTAGCACAGATACGCAGTATTTT
14	NA	few	TRBV18	TRBJ1-5	CASSPRAREGSQHF	TGTGCCAGCTCACCCCGGGCCAGGGAAGGATCCCAGCATTTT
11	NA	NA	TRBV3-1/TRBV3-2	TRBJ1-2	CASSRLGGYTF	TGTGCCAGCAGCCGCCTAGGGGGCTACACCTTC
13	NA	NA	TRBV30	TRBJ1-1	CAWSVWGNTEAFF	TGTGCCTGGAGTGTATGGGGGAACACTGAAGCTTTCTTT